The table lists the clone carrying this TCR beta chain with a count of one. These data belong to a study of T cells in Graves' hyperthyroidism and ophthalmopathy. CDR3 length: 17 residues. V lost 0 bases, J lost 6 bases, and 7 bases stayed unmatched. The germline gives CDR1 LGHNA, CDR2 YNFKEQ. For ophthalmopathy patients, the Clinical Activity Score was at least 3 and the NOSPECS grade at least 4; duration was under 3 months. Each diagnosis drew on symptoms, thyroxine, TRAb, thyroid ultrasound and orbital computed tomography findings. The TCR beta CDR3 regions underwent amplification using RNA transcripts as the source. HTBI primers were used for first-round RT-PCR of the TCR CDR3. TCRdb reprocessed the multiplex PCR reads via MiXCR and lists one record per CDR3 protein. The repertoire holds some 300,000 distinct CDR3 sequences, with around 19% as singletons.

Material: blood. The chain couples TRBV4-2 to TRBJ2-2; 10 nucleotides match TRBD2. The origin of this receptor is a man aged 45-65 years with Graves' ophthalmopathy. CDR3 protein: CASSQDKLAGAPGELFF. The CDR3 region has the DNA TGTGCCAGCAGCCAAGATAAGCTAGCGGGAGCTCCCGGGGAGCTGTTTTTT.